What follows are 20 T cell receptor beta chains derived from one specimen sequenced in a study of T cells in Graves' hyperthyroidism and ophthalmopathy. RNA transcripts were the template for amplifying TCR beta CDR3 regions. Initially, a first-round RT-PCR of the TCR CDR3 employed the HTBI primer set. TCRdb processed the multiplex PCR reads anew with MiXCR; each CDR3 protein has one entry. Of hundreds of thousands of distinct CDR3 sequences in the sample, about a sixth were seen once. Sequenced material: blood. These receptors were obtained from a woman younger than 30 with Graves' hyperthyroidism.

This clonotype appeared many times. The chain recombines TRBV11-3 with TRBJ2-7; 7 positions agree with TRBD1. The germline gives CDR1 SGHNT, CDR2 YENEEA. V gave up 1 base and J gave up 6 bases; unmatched junction bases: 6. The CDR3 covers 14 residues. CDR3 sequence (DNA): TGTGCCAGCAGCTTAGTTACAGGGGTTGGCGAGCAGTACTTC. It yields the protein CASSLVTGVGEQYF.

The DNA for the CDR3 is TGTGCCAGCAGCTTTGATACCGGGCGGCCCCAGCATTTT. It specifies CASSFDTGRPQHF. The J gene is TRBJ1-5, the V gene TRBV7-9; no clear D gene. CDR3 length equals 13 residues. Deletions cut 3 bases from V and 9 bases from J, with 12 bases between. CDR1 SEHNR and CDR2 FQNEAQ come from the germline V gene (reference sequence). The variable domain in full, with the rest retrieved from reference TRBV7-9 and TRBJ1-5, is DTGVSQNPRHKITKRGQNVTFRCDPISEHNRLYWYRQTLGQGPEFLTYFQNEAQLEKSRLLSDRFSAERPKGSFSTLEIQRTEQGDSAMYLCASSFDTGRPQHFGDGTRLSIL.

This clonotype was observed many times. The chain carries TRBV19 and TRBJ2-1, with a weak D call TRBD2 (6 bases). The germline CDR1 and CDR2 sequences are LNHDA and SQIVND (reference sequence). The ends were cut back, 4 bases at V and 0 bases at J, with 10 bases in the middle. This CDR3 spans 15 amino acids. In nucleotides, the CDR3 is TGTGCCAGTAGTACCGACGGGAGCTCCTACAATGAGCAGTTCTTC. Its translation: CASSTDGSSYNEQFF.

This clonotype was recorded at least ten times. V and J are TRBV4-2 and TRBJ1-2; no reliable D call. The length of the CDR3 is 14 residues. V shed 0 bases and J shed 4 bases, with 9 bases lying between them. Germline lookup yields CDR1 LGHNA and CDR2 YNFKEQ. CDR3 bases: TGTGCCAGCAGCCAAGATCTGGGGAGCTATGGCTACACCTTC. This gives the protein CASSQDLGSYGYTF.

This clonotype was seen only a few times. V gene TRBV7-9 combines with J gene TRBJ1-3; tentative D call: TRBD1 (6 bases). CDR1 is SEHNR, CDR2 FQNEAQ, per germline (reference sequence). V lost 5 bases and J lost 0, with 14 bases in between. The CDR3 is 16 amino acids. The CDR3 DNA follows: TGTGCCAGCAGCCAAGGTAGAGGGGGCTCTGGAAACACCATATATTTT. Amino acids: CASSQGRGGSGNTIYF.

The chain carries TRBV4-1 and TRBJ2-1; D might be TRBD2 (5 bases). Germline CDR1 is MGHRA and CDR2 is YSYEKL. The V gene lost 0 bases and the J gene lost 2 bases, with 11 bases spanning the gap. The CDR3 has 16 amino acids. The CDR3 protein is CASSQDTIGAYNEQFF. CDR3 coding DNA: TGCGCCAGCAGCCAAGATACTATCGGGGCCTACAATGAGCAGTTCTTC.

This clonotype was observed many times. The chain carries TRBV5-8 and TRBJ2-7; D is uncertain. Germline values: CDR1 SGHTS, CDR2 YDEGEE. CDR3 length: 13 amino acids. Deletions cut 2 bases from V and 7 bases from J, with 13 bases between. The CDR3 spells CASSFYPESEQYF. In DNA, the CDR3 is TGTGCCAGCAGCTTTTATCCCGAGAGTGAGCAGTACTTC.

The sample holds many counts of this clonotype. The junction and the germline gene differ at one end; a read error may be behind it. The V gene is TRBV12-3 or TRBV12-4, the J gene TRBJ2-3, with a tentative D call TRBD2 (6 bases). The CDR3 covers 14 residues. CDR3 DNA: TGTGCCAGCAGTCTAGCGAGATTCACAGATACGCAGTATTTT. Protein product: CASSLARFTDTQYF.

In this sample, this clonotype turned up many times. The V gene is TRBV28, the J gene TRBJ2-3; D gene unclear. This CDR3 is built from 12 residues. Germline V gene sequence: CDR1 MDHEN, CDR2 SYDVKM. Between the trimmed V and J ends, which lost 7 bases and 4 bases, there was a span of 9 bases. For the CDR3, the DNA is TGTGCCAGCAATAATCGAGCAGATACGCAGTATTTT. Encoded protein: CASNNRADTQYF.

This clonotype was counted between two and nine times. This chain uses TRBV15 with TRBJ2-7, with D tentatively TRBD2 (6 bases). There are 15 residues in the CDR3. Germline CDR1 reads LNHNV; CDR2 reads YYDKDF (reference sequence). V shed 0 bases and J shed 3 bases, with 12 bases lying between them. CDR3 amino acids: CATSRERLVLYEQYF. CDR3 DNA: TGTGCCACCAGCAGAGAACGACTAGTTCTCTACGAGCAGTACTTC.

This clonotype has a count of ten or more. The chain links TRBV20-1 to TRBJ2-7; TRBD2 matches 10 bases. Germline trimming cut 4 bases from V and 0 bases from J; bases unmatched to any gene: 6. Germline V CDR1 and CDR2: DFQATT, SNEGSKA (reference sequence). The CDR3 consists of 15 residues. The CDR3 DNA follows: TGCAGTGCTATAGCGGGAGGCCACAGCTCCTACGAGCAGTACTTC. Translation gives CSAIAGGHSSYEQYF.

This clonotype came up many times. Here the CDR3 DNA reads TGTGCCAGCAGTTACTCGAGAGGCGGAGGGACGTCGCGCTATGGCTACACCTTC. It yields the protein CASSYSRGGGTSRYGYTF. The rearrangement uses TRBV6-6 and TRBJ1-2, with a possible D match to TRBD1 (5 bases). The ends were cut back, 0 bases at V and 4 bases at J, with 21 bases in the middle. Germline V gene lookup returns CDR1 MNHNY and CDR2 SVGAGI (reference sequence). This CDR3 contains 18 residues.

This clonotype has a count of ten or more. The rearrangement uses TRBV28 and TRBJ2-7, with a tentative D call TRBD1 (6 bases). The germline V and J ends were trimmed by 6 bases and 2 bases, with 11 bases remaining between them. The CDR3 extends over 13 amino acids. The germline gives CDR1 MDHEN, CDR2 SYDVKM. This CDR3 is CASSLQGPYEQYF. DNA for the CDR3: TGTGCCAGCAGCTTACAGGGACCCTACGAGCAGTACTTC.

This clonotype has a handful of counts. The rearrangement uses TRBV30 and TRBJ1-2, with 8 bases identical to TRBD1. The junction had 12 bases not matched to a gene; V was cut back by 4 bases and J by 8 bases. Germline V gene sequence: CDR1 GTSNPN, CDR2 SVGIG (reference sequence). The length of the CDR3 is 14 residues. CDR3 coding DNA: TGTGCCTGGACCCGACAGGGGAGCCTTGGAGGCTACACCTTC. The encoded protein is CAWTRQGSLGGYTF.

A word on this clonotype: Germline and junction disagree at one end, which may indicate a read error. The chain uses TRBV7-2 and TRBJ2-5; 8 bases line up with TRBD1. In germline, CDR1 is SGHTA, CDR2 FQGNSA. The CDR3 is 14 residues long. The CDR3 is CASSRQGSGETQYF. Written as DNA, the CDR3 is TGCGCCAGCAGCCGACAGGGGTCAGGCGAGACCCAGTACTTC.

This clonotype was recorded a few times. The J gene is TRBJ2-2, the V gene TRBV9, with D unclear. The CDR3 runs 14 residues. Germline CDR1 is SGDLS and CDR2 is YYNGEE. Trimming left V 3 bases short and J 7 bases short, with 13 bases between. The CDR3 region is CASSATLLGGELFF. The CDR3 DNA sequence: TGTGCCAGCAGCGCTACCCTACTCGGCGGGGAGCTGTTTTTT.

The chain couples TRBV6-1 to TRBJ2-3, with a possible D match to TRBD2 (6 bases). Trimming pared 11 bases from V and 4 bases from J, leaving 13 bases between. The CDR3 consists of 12 residues. CDR1 is MNHNS and CDR2 is SASEGT in the germline V gene. CDR3 nucleotide sequence: TGTGCCGCGCGGGGCTCACCAGATACGCAGTATTTT. The encoded protein is CAARGSPDTQYF.

This clonotype was recorded at least ten times. The chain has TRBV28 and TRBJ1-5; no clear D. The germline V gene has CDR1 MDHEN and CDR2 SYDVKM. V lost 5 bases and J lost 3, with 5 bases in between. The CDR3 has 12 residues. The CDR3 sequence is CASSPPNQPQHF. CDR3 DNA: TGTGCCAGCAGTCCGCCCAATCAGCCCCAGCATTTT.

This clonotype has at least ten counts. This chain joins TRBV5-1 and TRBJ1-6, with D uncertain. The CDR3 length is 14 residues. V was pared by 6 bases and J by 10 bases, with 17 bases between. Germline V gives CDR1 SGHRS, CDR2 YFSETQ. The CDR3 coding sequence is TGCGCCAGCACCTACTTAGAGGCGGGATCACCCCTCCACTTT. Residues: CASTYLEAGSPLHF. Looking up the rest from reference TRBV5-1 and TRBJ1-6 gives the full variable domain: KAGVTQTPRYLIKTRGQQVTLSCSPISGHRSVSWYQQTPGQGLQFLFEYFSETQRNKGNFPGRFSGRQFSNSRSEMNVSTLELGDSALYLCASTYLEAGSPLHFGNGTRLTVT.

This clonotype came up a few times. This rearrangement joins TRBV4-1 to TRBJ2-3; 7 bases are a match to TRBD1. CDR3 length equals 17 residues. Trimming took 1 base from V and 1 from J; bases not matched to a gene: 8. Per germline, CDR1 MGHRA and CDR2 YSYEKL. The CDR3 loop reads CASSQVYRGPGTDTQYF. As DNA, the CDR3 is TGCGCCAGCAGCCAAGTTTACAGGGGACCCGGCACAGATACGCAGTATTTT.